Each of the 3 T cell receptor beta chains below was sequenced from the same sample in a study of OX40 agonist ivuxolimab in advanced cancers. The protocol was immunoSEQ multiplex PCR, while the TCRdb copy is restricted to in-frame clones and leaves out a portion. The sample lists tens of thousands of clones, more than 75% occurring once. The sequencing used CD4+ or CD8+ T cells sorted from blood, collected in a trial of the OX40 agonist ivuxolimab. These receptors came from an adult with an advanced solid tumor such as melanoma, head and neck, liver or kidney cancer.

The chain is built from TRBV5-4 and TRBJ1-4; weak D call: TRBD1 (5 bases). Trimming removed 3 bases from V and 4 bases from J, with 13 bases in between. Germline V gene lookup returns CDR1 SGHNT and CDR2 YYREEE (reference sequence). The CDR3 has 15 residues. The CDR3 loop is CASSWTGTGNEKLFF. The CDR3 DNA reads as TGTGCCAGCAGCTGGACCGGGACCGGTAATGAAAAACTGTTTTTT.

V gene TRBV13 combines with J gene TRBJ2-1; a possible D gene is TRBD2 (6 bases). This CDR3 is 16 amino acids long. Trimming took 8 bases from V and 4 from J, leaving 21 bases between them. The germline CDR1 and CDR2 sequences are PRHDT and FYEKMQ (reference sequence). CDR3 nucleotides: TGTGCCAGCCGGATTTATGTGGGAGGTGGGTACAATGAGCAGTTCTTC. Amino acid sequence: CASRIYVGGGYNEQFF. Full variable domain (missing parts from reference TRBV13 and TRBJ2-1): AAGVIQSPRHLIKEKRETATLKCYPIPRHDTVYWYQQGPGQDPQFLISFYEKMQSDKGSIPDRFSAQQFSDYHSELNMSSLELGDSALYFCASRIYVGGGYNEQFFGPGTRLTVL.

CDR3 protein: CASSFGWTGNTEAFF. The CDR3 DNA reads as TGTGCCAGCAGCTTCGGATGGACGGGGAACACTGAAGCTTTCTTT. This chain links TRBV7-9 with TRBJ1-1; no firm D call. Germline lookup yields CDR1 SEHNR and CDR2 FQNEAQ (reference sequence). The CDR3 has 15 residues. With 3 bases removed from V and 1 base from J, the gap between germline ends came to 12 bases.